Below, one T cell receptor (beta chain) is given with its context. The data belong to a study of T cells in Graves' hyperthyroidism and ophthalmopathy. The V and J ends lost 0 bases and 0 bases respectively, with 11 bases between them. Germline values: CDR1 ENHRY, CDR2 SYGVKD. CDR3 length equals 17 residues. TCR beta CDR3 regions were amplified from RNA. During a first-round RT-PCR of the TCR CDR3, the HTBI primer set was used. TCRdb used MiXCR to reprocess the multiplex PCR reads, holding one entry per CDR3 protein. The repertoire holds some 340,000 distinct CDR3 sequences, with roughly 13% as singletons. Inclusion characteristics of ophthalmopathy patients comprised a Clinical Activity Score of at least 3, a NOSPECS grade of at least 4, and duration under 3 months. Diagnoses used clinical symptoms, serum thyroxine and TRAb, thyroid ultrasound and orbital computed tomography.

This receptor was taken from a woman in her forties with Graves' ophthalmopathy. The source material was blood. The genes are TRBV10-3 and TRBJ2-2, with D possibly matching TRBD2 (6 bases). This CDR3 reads CAISESGSGANTGELFF. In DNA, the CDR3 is TGTGCCATCAGTGAGTCGGGTAGCGGTGCGAACACCGGGGAGCTGTTTTTT.